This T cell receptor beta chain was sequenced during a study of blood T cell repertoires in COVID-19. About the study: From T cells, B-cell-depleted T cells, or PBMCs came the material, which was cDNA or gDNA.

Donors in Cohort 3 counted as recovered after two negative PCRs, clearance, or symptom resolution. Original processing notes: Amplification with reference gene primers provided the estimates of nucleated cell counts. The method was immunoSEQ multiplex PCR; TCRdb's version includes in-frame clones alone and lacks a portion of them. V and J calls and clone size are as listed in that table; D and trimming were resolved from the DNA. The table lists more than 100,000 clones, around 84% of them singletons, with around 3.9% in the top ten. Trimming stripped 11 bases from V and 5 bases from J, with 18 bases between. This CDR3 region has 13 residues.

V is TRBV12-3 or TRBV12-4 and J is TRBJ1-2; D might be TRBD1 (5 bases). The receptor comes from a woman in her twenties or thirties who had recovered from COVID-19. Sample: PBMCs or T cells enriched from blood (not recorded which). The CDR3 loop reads CAGSRGAGYGYTF. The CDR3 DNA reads TGTGCCGGGTCACGCGGGGCAGGGTATGGCTACACCTTC.